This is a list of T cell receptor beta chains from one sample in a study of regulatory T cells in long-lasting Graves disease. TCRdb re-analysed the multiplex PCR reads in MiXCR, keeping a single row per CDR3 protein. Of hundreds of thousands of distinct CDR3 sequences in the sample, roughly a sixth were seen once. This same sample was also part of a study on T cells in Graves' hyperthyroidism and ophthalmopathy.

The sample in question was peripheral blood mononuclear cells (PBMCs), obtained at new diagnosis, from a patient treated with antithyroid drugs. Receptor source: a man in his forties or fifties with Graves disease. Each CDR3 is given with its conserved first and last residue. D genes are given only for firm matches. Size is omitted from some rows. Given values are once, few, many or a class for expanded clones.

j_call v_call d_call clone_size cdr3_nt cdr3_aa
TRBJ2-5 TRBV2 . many TGTGCCAGCATGGTTCTCGTCTACGCGGAGACCCAGTACTTC CASMVLVYAETQYF
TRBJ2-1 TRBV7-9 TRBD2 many TGTGCCAGTCGTAGCGGGGGGGCCCTCGATGAGCAGTTCTTC CASRSGGALDEQFF
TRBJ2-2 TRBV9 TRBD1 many TGTGCCAGCAGTGCCGGGACAGGTCCTACGAACACCGGGGAGCTGTTTTTT CASSAGTGPTNTGELFF
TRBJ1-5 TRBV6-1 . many TGTGCCAGCAGACCACCCGATTACCGCGGCTCAAATCAGCCCCAGCATTTT CASRPPDYRGSNQPQHF
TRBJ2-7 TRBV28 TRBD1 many TGTGCCAGCAAACCCCGGGACAGCGGCAGCGAGCAGTACTTC CASKPRDSGSEQYF
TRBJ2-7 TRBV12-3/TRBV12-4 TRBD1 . TGTGCCAGCAGTTTTTCCCTGGGACAGGCCGAAGGGGAGCAGTACTTC CASSFSLGQAEGEQYF
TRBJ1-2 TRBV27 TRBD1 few TGTGCCAGCAGTTCGGGGGGGAGACAGGGGGCATACGATGGCTACACCTTC CASSSGGRQGAYDGYTF
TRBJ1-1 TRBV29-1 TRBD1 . TGCAGCGTGAGGACAGGGTGGTTTGGGAACACTGAAGCTTTCTTT CSVRTGWFGNTEAFF
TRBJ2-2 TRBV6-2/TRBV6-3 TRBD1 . TGTGCCAGCAGTTACTCGGGACAGGGCGCGATCGCCGGGGAGCTGTTTTTT CASSYSGQGAIAGELFF
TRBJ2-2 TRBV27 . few TGTGCCAGCAGTTTATACAGGGCGAACACCGGGGAGCTGTTTTTT CASSLYRANTGELFF
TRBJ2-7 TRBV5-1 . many TGCGCCAGCAGCAATGAGAAATCTAGCTACGAGCAGTACTTC CASSNEKSSYEQYF
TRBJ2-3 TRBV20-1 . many TGCAGTGAGGGGACCACTAGCACAGATACGCAGTATTTT CSEGTTSTDTQYF
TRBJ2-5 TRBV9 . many TGTGCCAGCAGTCGGGGGGCGTACCAAGAGACCCAGTACTTC CASSRGAYQETQYF
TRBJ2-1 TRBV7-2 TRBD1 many TGTGCCAGCAGCTTACCTCGTCGGTCAGGGGGGCAGTTCTTC CASSLPRRSGGQFF
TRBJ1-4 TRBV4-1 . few TGCGCCAGCACCCAACGGGGAGCAGGGGTTGAAAAACTGTTTTTT CASTQRGAGVEKLFF
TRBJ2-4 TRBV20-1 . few TGCAGTGCTAGAGATTCCGCATTAGCCAAAAACATTCAGTACTTC CSARDSALAKNIQYF
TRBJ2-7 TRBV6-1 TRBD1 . TGTGCCAGCAGCCCATCGACCGGGACAGGACTTAGAGAGCAGTACTTC CASSPSTGTGLREQYF
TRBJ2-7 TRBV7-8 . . TGTGCCAGCAGCCGTTTACTGGGGAGCCTAGCCCTCTCCTACGAGCAGTACTTC CASSRLLGSLALSYEQYF
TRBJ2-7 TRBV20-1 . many TGCAGTGCGCCAGGGGCGGCCTACGAGCAGTACTTC CSAPGAAYEQYF
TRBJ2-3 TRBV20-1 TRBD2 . TGCAGTGCTAGGGACGGGGGGGCTACAGATACGCAGTATTTT CSARDGGATDTQYF
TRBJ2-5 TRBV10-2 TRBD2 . TGCGCCAGCAGTGAGACTAGCGGGGAGACCCAGTACTTC CASSETSGETQYF
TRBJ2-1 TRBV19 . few TGTGCCAGTAGTATAGGCAGGCCCTACTACAATGAGCAGTTCTTC CASSIGRPYYNEQFF
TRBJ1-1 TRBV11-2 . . TGTGCCAGCAGCTTAGATCGGTTAGATTTCAGGGGCAAGGGGCAAGTCACTGAAGCTTTCTTT CASSLDRLDFRGKGQVTEAFF
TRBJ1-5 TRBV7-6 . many TGTGCCAGCAGCTTAGCGTTGCATCAGCCCCAGCATTTT CASSLALHQPQHF
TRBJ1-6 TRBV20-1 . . TGCAGTGCTAGAGAGCCTCACGCGAATTCACCCCTCCACTTT CSAREPHANSPLHF
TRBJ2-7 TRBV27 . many TGTGCCAGCAGCCTCCGCGGACAGCCTCCCTACGAGCAGTACTTC CASSLRGQPPYEQYF
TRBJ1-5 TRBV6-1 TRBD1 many TGTGCCAGCAGCCTGCGGGACAGGGGGCGCGGCAATCAGCCCCAGCATTTT CASSLRDRGRGNQPQHF
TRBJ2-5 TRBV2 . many TGTGCCAGCAGTGAATACCCGGGACGTGAGTACTTC CASSEYPGREYF
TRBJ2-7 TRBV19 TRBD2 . TGTGCCAGTAGTAGAGCGGGGGGCGCCTACGAGCAGTACTTC CASSRAGGAYEQYF
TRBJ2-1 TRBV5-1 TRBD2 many TGCGCCAGCAGCTTAATAGCGGGACCCTACAATGAGCAGTTCTTC CASSLIAGPYNEQFF
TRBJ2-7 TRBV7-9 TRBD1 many TGTGCCAGCAGCGGATACCGGGACAGAAGATGGTACGAGCAGTACTTC CASSGYRDRRWYEQYF